This T cell receptor (beta chain) emerged from a study of shared clonotypes between healthy human individuals. Sequenced by immunoSEQ multiplex PCR; TCRdb stores in-frame clones only, minus some. The data show around 1.9 million clones, with 90% to 95% seen just once and about 1.6% held by the top ten. V lost 4 bases and J 7 bases, leaving 16 bases between the germline ends. Germline loops: CDR1 LNHNV, CDR2 YYDKDF (reference sequence). The CDR3 loop spans 15 amino acids. Naive CD8 cells, CD45RO-negative and positively selected for CCR7, excluded terminally differentiated effector memory CD45RA+ cells.

The sample was naive CD8+ T cells from PBMCs. V usage is TRBV15 and J usage is TRBJ2-2; D may be TRBD1 or TRBD2 (5 bases each). The sequence was collected from a man aged 18 to 29 in good health. Some clones in this sample may be carry-over from other donors' samples. This CDR3 is CATSTRGALGGELFF. The CDR3 nucleotides read TGTGCCACCAGCACCCGGGGCGCTTTGGGCGGGGAGCTGTTTTTT.